This record looks at one T cell receptor (beta chain) sequence and its context. Its antigen is not identified. The data originate from a study of beta chain features in type 1 diabetes. Study information: Regarding age, gender and cell yields, patients proved similar to healthy donors.

Sorting based on CD45RO/CCR7/CD25/CD127/CD95/CD27 separated CD4+ naive, central memory, regulatory and stem cell-like memory cells. CDR3 length: 12 residues. The germline gives CDR1 MDHEN, CDR2 SYDVKM. Trimming shortened V by 1 base and J by 10 bases, and 7 bases separated the two germline ends. Findings of the study overall: Shortening of TCRB CDR3s, moderate but significant, appeared in all four CD4+ subsets of Type 1 diabetes patients. The study found that naive, central memory and Treg TCRB repertoires appeared more similar in patients than in healthy donors.

What was sequenced were expressed TCRB transcripts, since all of the isolated RNA had been reverse transcribed. The repertoire was sequenced with immunoSEQ multiplex PCR; TCRdb's copy has only in-frame clones and lacks some. The data show 300,000 to 350,000 clones, 7% to 10% seen once. The V gene is TRBV28, the J gene TRBJ1-4; D remains unclear. The sample was central memory CD4+ T cells from blood. The source is a man in his thirties or forties with type 1 diabetes. This CDR3 is CASSLFVGKLFF. CDR3 sequence (DNA): TGTGCCAGCAGTTTATTTGTTGGAAAACTGTTTTTT.